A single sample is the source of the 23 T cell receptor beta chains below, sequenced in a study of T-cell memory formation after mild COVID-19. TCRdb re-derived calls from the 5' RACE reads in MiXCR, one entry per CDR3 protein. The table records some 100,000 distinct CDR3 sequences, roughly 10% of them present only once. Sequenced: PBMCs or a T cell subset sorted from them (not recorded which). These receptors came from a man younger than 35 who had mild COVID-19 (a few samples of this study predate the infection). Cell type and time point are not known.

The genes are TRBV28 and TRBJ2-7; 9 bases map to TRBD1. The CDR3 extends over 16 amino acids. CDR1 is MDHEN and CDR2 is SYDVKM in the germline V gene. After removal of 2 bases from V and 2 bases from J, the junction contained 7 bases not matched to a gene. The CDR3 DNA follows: TGTGCCAGCAGTTTAGGGGGGACAGGGTCCACCTACGAGCAGTACGTC. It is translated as CASSLGGTGSTYEQYV.

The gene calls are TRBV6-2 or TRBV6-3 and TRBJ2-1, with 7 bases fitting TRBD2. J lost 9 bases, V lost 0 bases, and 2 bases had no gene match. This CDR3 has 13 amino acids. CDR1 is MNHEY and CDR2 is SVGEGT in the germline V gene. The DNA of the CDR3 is TGTGCCAGCAGTTACTCGACGGGGGGTGAGCAGTTCTTC. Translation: CASSYSTGGEQFF.

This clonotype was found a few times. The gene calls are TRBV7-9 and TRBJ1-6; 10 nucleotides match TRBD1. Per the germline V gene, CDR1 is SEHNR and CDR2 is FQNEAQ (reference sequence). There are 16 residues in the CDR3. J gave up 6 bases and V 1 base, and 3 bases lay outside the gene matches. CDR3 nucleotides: TGTGCCAGCAGCTTAGTCTGGACAGGGGGTAATTCACCCCTCCACTTT. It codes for CASSLVWTGGNSPLHF.

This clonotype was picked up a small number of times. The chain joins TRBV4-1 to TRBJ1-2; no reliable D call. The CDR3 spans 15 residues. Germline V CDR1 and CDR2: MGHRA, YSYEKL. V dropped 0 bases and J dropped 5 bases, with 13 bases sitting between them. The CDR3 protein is CASSQDSDSRYGYTF. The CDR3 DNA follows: TGCGCCAGCAGCCAAGATTCGGACTCTAGGTATGGCTACACCTTC.

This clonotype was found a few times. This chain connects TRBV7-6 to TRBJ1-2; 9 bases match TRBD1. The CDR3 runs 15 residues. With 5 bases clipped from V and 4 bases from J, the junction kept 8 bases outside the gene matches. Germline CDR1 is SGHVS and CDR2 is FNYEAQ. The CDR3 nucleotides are TGTGCCAGCAGCCATAGGGGACAGGGACTCTATGGCTACACCTTC. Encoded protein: CASSHRGQGLYGYTF.

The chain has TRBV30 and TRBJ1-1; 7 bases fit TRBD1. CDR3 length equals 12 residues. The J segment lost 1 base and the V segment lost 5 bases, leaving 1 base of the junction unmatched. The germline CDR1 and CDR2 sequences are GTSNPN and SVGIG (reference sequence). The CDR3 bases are TGTGCCTGGGACAGGGCGAACACTGAAGCTTTCTTT. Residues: CAWDRANTEAFF.

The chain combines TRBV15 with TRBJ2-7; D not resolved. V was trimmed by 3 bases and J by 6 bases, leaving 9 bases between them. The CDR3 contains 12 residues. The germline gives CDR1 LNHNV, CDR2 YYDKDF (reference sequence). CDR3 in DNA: TGTGCCACCAGCAGGGGCCACGGCGAGCAGTACGTC. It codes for CATSRGHGEQYV.

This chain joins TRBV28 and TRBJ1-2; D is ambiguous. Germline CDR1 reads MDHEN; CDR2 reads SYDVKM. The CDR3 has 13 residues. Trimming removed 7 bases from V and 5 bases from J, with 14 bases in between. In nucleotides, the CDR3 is TGTGCCAGCACCCCTCCCAGGATGTATGGCTACACCTTC. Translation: CASTPPRMYGYTF.

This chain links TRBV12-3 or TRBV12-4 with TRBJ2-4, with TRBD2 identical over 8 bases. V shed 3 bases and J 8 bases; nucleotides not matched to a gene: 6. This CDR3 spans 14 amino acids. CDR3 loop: CASSFAGGEDIQYF. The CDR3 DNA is TGTGCCAGCAGTTTTGCGGGGGGTGAGGACATTCAGTACTTC.

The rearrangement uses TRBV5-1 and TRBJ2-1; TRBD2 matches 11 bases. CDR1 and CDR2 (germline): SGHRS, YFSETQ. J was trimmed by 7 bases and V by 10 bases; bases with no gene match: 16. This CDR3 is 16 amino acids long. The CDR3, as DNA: TGCGCCTCCACGGGGCCAGGGCTAGCGGGGGGTAATGAGCAGTTCTTC. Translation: CASTGPGLAGGNEQFF. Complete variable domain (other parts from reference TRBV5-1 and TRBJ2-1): KAGVTQTPRYLIKTRGQQVTLSCSPISGHRSVSWYQQTPGQGLQFLFEYFSETQRNKGNFPGRFSGRQFSNSRSEMNVSTLELGDSALYLCASTGPGLAGGNEQFFGPGTRLTVL.

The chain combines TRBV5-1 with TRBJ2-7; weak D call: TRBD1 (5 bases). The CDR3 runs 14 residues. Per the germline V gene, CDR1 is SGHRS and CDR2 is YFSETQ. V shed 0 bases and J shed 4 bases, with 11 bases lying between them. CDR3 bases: TGCGCCAGCAGCTTGGTAGGGGAAGGTTACGAGCAGTACTTC. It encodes CASSLVGEGYEQYF.

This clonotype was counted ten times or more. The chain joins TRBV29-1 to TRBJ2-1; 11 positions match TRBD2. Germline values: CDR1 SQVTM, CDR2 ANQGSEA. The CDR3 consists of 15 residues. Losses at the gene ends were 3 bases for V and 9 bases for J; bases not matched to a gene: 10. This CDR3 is CSVEVAGGDHSEQFF. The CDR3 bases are TGCAGCGTTGAGGTAGCGGGGGGGGATCACAGTGAGCAGTTCTTC.

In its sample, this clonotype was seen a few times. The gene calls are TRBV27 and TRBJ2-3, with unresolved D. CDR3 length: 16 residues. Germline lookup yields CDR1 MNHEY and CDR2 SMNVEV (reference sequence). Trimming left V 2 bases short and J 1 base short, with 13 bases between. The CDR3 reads CASSLRFRPGTDTQYF. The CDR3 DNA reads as TGTGCCAGCAGTTTAAGGTTCCGGCCCGGCACAGATACGCAGTATTTT.

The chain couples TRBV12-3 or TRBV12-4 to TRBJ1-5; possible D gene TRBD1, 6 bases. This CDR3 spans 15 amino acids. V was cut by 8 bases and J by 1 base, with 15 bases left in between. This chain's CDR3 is CASGFGGASNQPQHF. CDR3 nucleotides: TGTGCCAGCGGATTCGGGGGGGCCAGCAATCAGCCCCAGCATTTT.

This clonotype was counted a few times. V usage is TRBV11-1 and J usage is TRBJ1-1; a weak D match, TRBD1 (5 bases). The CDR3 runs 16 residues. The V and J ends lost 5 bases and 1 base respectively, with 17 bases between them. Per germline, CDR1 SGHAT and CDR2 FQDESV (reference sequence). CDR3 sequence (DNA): TGTGCCAGCAGCCCGCTAGGGAAGGGGTCGAACACTGAAGCTTTCTTT. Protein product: CASSPLGKGSNTEAFF.

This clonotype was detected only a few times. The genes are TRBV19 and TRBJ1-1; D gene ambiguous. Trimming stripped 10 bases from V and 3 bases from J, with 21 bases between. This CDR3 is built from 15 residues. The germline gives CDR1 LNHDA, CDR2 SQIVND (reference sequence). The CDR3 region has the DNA TGTGCCACCACGGCTTACACTTTCGAGGACACTGAAGCTTTCTTT. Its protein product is CATTAYTFEDTEAFF.

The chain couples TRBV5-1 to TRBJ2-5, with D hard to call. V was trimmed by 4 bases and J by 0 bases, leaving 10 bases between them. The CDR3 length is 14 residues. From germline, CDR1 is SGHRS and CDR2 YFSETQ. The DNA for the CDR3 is TGCGCCAGCAGCCTCTTAGGGTACCAAGAGACCCAGTACTTC. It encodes CASSLLGYQETQYF.

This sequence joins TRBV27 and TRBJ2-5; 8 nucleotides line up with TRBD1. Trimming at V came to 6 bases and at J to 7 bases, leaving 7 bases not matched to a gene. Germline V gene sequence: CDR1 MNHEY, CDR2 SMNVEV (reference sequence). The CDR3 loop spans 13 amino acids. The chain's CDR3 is CASRPGGGVTQYF. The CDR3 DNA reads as TGTGCCAGCAGGCCAGGGGGCGGGGTGACCCAGTACTTC.

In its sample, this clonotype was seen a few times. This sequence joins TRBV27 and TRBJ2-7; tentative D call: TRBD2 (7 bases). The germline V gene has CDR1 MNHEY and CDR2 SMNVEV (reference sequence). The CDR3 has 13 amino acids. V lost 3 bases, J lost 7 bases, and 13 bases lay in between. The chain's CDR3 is CASSFGGGREQYF. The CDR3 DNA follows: TGTGCCAGCAGTTTTGGGGGGGGCAGGGAGCAGTACTTC.

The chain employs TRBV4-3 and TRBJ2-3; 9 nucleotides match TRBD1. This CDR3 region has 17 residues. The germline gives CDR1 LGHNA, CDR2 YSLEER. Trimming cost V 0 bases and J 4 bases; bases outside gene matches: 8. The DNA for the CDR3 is TGCGCCAGCAGCCAAGATTATACGGGACAGGGTTCAGATACGCAGTATTTT. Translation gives CASSQDYTGQGSDTQYF.

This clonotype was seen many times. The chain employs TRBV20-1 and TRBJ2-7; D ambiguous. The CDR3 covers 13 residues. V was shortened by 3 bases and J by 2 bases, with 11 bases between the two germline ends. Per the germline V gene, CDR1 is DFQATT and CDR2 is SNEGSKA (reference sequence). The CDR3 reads CSARLGHAYEQYF. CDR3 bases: TGCAGTGCTAGGCTGGGCCATGCCTACGAGCAGTACTTC.

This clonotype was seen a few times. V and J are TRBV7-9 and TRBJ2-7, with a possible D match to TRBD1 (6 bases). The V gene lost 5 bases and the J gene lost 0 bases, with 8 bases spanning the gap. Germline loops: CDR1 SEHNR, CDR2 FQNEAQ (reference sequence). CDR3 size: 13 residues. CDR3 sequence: CASSPDSSYEQYV. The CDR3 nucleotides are TGTGCCAGCAGCCCGGACAGCTCCTACGAGCAGTACGTC.

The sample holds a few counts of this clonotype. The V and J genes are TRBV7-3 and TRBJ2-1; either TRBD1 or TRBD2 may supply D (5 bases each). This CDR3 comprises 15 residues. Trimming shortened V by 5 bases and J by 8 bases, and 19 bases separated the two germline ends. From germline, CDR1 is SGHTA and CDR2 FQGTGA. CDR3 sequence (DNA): TGTGCCAGCAGCCCAACGACGGGACCAGCGGATGAGCAGTTCTTC. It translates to CASSPTTGPADEQFF. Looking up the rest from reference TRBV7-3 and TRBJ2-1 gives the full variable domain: GAGVSQTPSNKVTEKGKYVELRCDPISGHTALYWYRQSLGQGPEFLIYFQGTGAADDSGLPNDRFFAVRPEGSVSTLKIQRTERGDSAVYLCASSPTTGPADEQFFGPGTRLTVL.